These T cell receptor beta chains were read from a single sample in a study of blood T cell repertoires in COVID-19. The table came from immunoSEQ multiplex PCR; TCRdb's copy has only in-frame clones and leaves some out. The data show 50,000 to 70,000 clones, about 86% seen once. The sample was peripheral blood. The receptors originated from a middle-aged man with active COVID-19. The CDR3 runs from the conserved cysteine through the conserved F or W. The order of the fields is D gene, clone size, V gene, J gene, CDR3 DNA, CDR3 protein. D genes are given only for firm matches. The size field is filled for only some rows; it gives once, few, many or a size class.

-	-	TRBV19	TRBJ1-5	TGTGCCAGTAGCCTTTCCAGGGAACAGCCCCAGCATTTT	CASSLSREQPQHF
TRBD2	-	TRBV6-1	TRBJ2-5	TGTGCCAGCAGTGACCCAACTAGCGGAAAAGAGACCCAGTACTTC	CASSDPTSGKETQYF
-	-	TRBV19	TRBJ1-6	TGTGCCAGTACTCGAGCCCCTGGCGGCCATTCACCCCTCCACTTT	CASTRAPGGHSPLHF
-	-	TRBV6-6	TRBJ2-6	TGTGCCAGCAGTGTCATCTCTGGGGCCAACGTCCTGACTTTC	CASSVISGANVLTF
-	once	TRBV29-1	TRBJ2-1	TGCAGCGTTGCACCCCGGGGTATCGGACTCAATGAGCAGTTCTTC	CSVAPRGIGLNEQFF
-	-	TRBV7-8	TRBJ1-1	TGTGCCAGCAGCTTAGCGACCCCAGGCCCTGAAGCTTTCTTT	CASSLATPGPEAFF
-	-	TRBV9	TRBJ1-3	TGTGCCAGCAGTTACGGAGACAGTGGAAACACCATATATTTT	CASSYGDSGNTIYF
-	once	TRBV5-1	TRBJ1-1	TGCGCCAGCGGGGCCAGGAGCAGCTCATACACTGAAGCTTTCTTT	CASGARSSSYTEAFF
-	-	TRBV19	TRBJ1-2	TGTGCCAGTAGTATAGAGGGCCTCTATGGCTACACCTTC	CASSIEGLYGYTF
-	-	TRBV21-1	TRBJ1-6	TGTGCCAGCAGCAAAGCGCTCAGGCTCCCCGGATCACCCCTCCACTTT	CASSKALRLPGSPLHF
TRBD2	-	TRBV5-1	TRBJ2-2	TGCGCCAGCGCTAGCGGGAGTACCACCGGGGAGCTGTTTTTT	CASASGSTTGELFF
-	-	TRBV5-1	TRBJ1-6	TGCGCCAGCAGCTTGGGGTCAGGGCTGTCCTATAATTCACCCCTCCACTTT	CASSLGSGLSYNSPLHF
-	-	TRBV12-3/TRBV12-4	TRBJ2-1	TGTGCCAGCAGTCAGGAGGTGGTGGGCGGGCAGTTCTTC	CASSQEVVGGQFF
-	once	TRBV5-6	TRBJ1-3	TGTGCCAGCAGGCTCCGGGGCTCTGGAAACACCATATATTTT	CASRLRGSGNTIYF
TRBD1	-	TRBV30	TRBJ1-1	TGTGCCTGGGACAGGGGGACTGAAGCTTTCTTT	CAWDRGTEAFF
TRBD2	-	TRBV18	TRBJ2-1	TGTGCCAGCTCCCGGCCGGGGGTAGCGGGAGTCGAGCAGTTCTTC	CASSRPGVAGVEQFF
-	-	TRBV20-1	TRBJ2-7	TGCAGTGCTGGACAGTCCTACGAGCAGTACTTC	CSAGQSYEQYF
TRBD1	-	TRBV9	TRBJ2-2	TGTGCCAGCAGCGTAGCTGGGACAGGGCCCACCGGGGAGCTGTTTTTT	CASSVAGTGPTGELFF
-	-	TRBV11-3	TRBJ1-1	TGTGCCAGCAGCTTCTCCCCCAACACTGAAGCTTTCTTT	CASSFSPNTEAFF
-	-	TRBV12-3/TRBV12-4	TRBJ2-3	TGTGCCAGCAGTTTGGGACTTCCCCTTGCGCAGTATTTT	CASSLGLPLAQYF
-	once	TRBV11-1	TRBJ2-5	TGTGCCAGCAGCTTGGGGGGGCCCCAAGAGACCCAGTACTTC	CASSLGGPQETQYF
-	-	TRBV2	TRBJ1-6	TGTGCCAGCAGTTCGACACGGATAAATTCACCCCTCCACTTT	CASSSTRINSPLHF
-	-	TRBV7-2	TRBJ1-2	TGTGCCAGCAGCTTAGAGGCGGGGTTTGTTTCTGGCTACACCTTC	CASSLEAGFVSGYTF
-	-	TRBV5-1	TRBJ1-1	TGCGCCAGCAGCTTGCAGGGGAGAGTTGAAGCTTTCTTT	CASSLQGRVEAFF
-	-	TRBV3-1/TRBV3-2	TRBJ1-1	TGTGCCAGCAGCCCCTCTCAGGGAAGTCCGCTGAACACTGAAGCTTTCTTT	CASSPSQGSPLNTEAFF
TRBD1	-	TRBV4-1	TRBJ2-1	TGCGCCTCCCGGGACAGAACCAGGAATGAGCAGTTCTTC	CASRDRTRNEQFF
-	few	TRBV4-2	TRBJ1-2	TGTGCCAGCAGCCAAGAACAGGGAACTAACTATGGCTACACCTTC	CASSQEQGTNYGYTF
TRBD1	-	TRBV7-9	TRBJ1-1	TGTGCCAGCAGCGAGGGCCCCGGGACAGGGAACACTGAAGCTTTCTTT	CASSEGPGTGNTEAFF
TRBD1	-	TRBV5-1	TRBJ1-6	TGCGCCAGCAGCGGAACAGGGGGAGGTAATTCACCCCTCCACTTT	CASSGTGGGNSPLHF
-	few	TRBV3-1/TRBV3-2	TRBJ2-7	TGTGCCAGCAGCCAACAGGCGGAGGGCTACGAGCAGTACTTC	CASSQQAEGYEQYF
-	-	TRBV5-6	TRBJ1-1	TGTGCCAGCAGCTTGAGGGGGACATCGAGGACTGAAGCTTTCTTT	CASSLRGTSRTEAFF
-	-	TRBV3-1/TRBV3-2	TRBJ2-1	TGTGCCAGCAGCGAAGGACACGGCAATGAGCAGTTCTTC	CASSEGHGNEQFF
TRBD2	-	TRBV7-2	TRBJ2-5	TGTGCCAGCAGCTTGGCGGGACTAGCGGGAGGGCGAGTAGAGACCCAGTACTTC	CASSLAGLAGGRVETQYF
-	few	TRBV7-9	TRBJ1-6	TGTGCCAGCAGCTTAAACGGGGGACCCCTCCACTTT	CASSLNGGPLHF
TRBD2	-	TRBV15	TRBJ2-3	TGTGCCACCAGCACAAAAGGACTAGCAAGCACAGATACGCAGTATTTT	CATSTKGLASTDTQYF
-	-	TRBV2	TRBJ1-5	TGTGCCAGCAGGGACAACCAGGGTAGCAATCAGCCCCAGCATTTT	CASRDNQGSNQPQHF
-	-	TRBV7-8	TRBJ2-4	TGTGCCAGCATGGGGGGACTCGCGAACATTCAGTACTTC	CASMGGLANIQYF
TRBD1	-	TRBV23-1	TRBJ1-5	TGCGCCAGCAGTCAATCCGAAGTCGGGTGGACAGGGGCCAATCAGCCCCAGCATTTT	CASSQSEVGWTGANQPQHF
TRBD1	-	TRBV5-1	TRBJ2-1	TGCGCCAGCAGCTTGGCCGTGGGACAGGGTGCGGGTGAGCAGTTCTTC	CASSLAVGQGAGEQFF
-	-	TRBV10-2	TRBJ2-3	TGCGCCAGCAGTGAGGGGCTACACCACGCGGATACGCAGTATTTT	CASSEGLHHADTQYF
-	-	TRBV19	TRBJ2-2	TGTGCCAGTACGACAGGGAGGACCGGGGAGCTGTTTTTT	CASTTGRTGELFF
-	-	TRBV6-6	TRBJ1-6	TGTGCCAGCAGTTTAACAGCCATTTCTTCACCCCTCCACTTT	CASSLTAISSPLHF
TRBD2	-	TRBV3-1/TRBV3-2	TRBJ2-1	TGTGCCAGCAGCCACCCTTTAGGGACTAGCGGGGCCTACAATGAGCAGTTCTTC	CASSHPLGTSGAYNEQFF
-	-	TRBV5-6	TRBJ1-1	TGTGCCAGCAGCTTAGGACAGTATGCCACTGAAGCTTTCTTT	CASSLGQYATEAFF
TRBD1	-	TRBV6-4	TRBJ1-1	TGTGCCAGCAAGCCAGGGGGTTTCTTT	CASKPGGFF
TRBD1	-	TRBV7-2	TRBJ1-2	TGTGCCAGCAGCCAAAACAGGGGAGATGGCTACACCTTC	CASSQNRGDGYTF
-	few	TRBV27	TRBJ2-3	TGTGCCAGCAGCAAAGTAGCGGTTAGCACAGATACGCAGTATTTT	CASSKVAVSTDTQYF
-	few	TRBV19	TRBJ1-6	TGTGCCAGTAGGACAGGCCCAATGGCACCCCTCCACTTT	CASRTGPMAPLHF
-	-	TRBV11-2	TRBJ1-6	TGTGCCAGCAGCTTAGATGGTTGGGCAGGGAAGAATTCACCCCTCCACTTT	CASSLDGWAGKNSPLHF
-	-	TRBV4-2	TRBJ1-1	TGTGCCAGCAGCCAAGTTACCCAGGGCACTGAAGCTTTCTTT	CASSQVTQGTEAFF
TRBD1	-	TRBV5-5	TRBJ1-6	TGTGCCAGCAGCCAAGGGACAGGGGGGATTAATTCACCCCTCCACTTT	CASSQGTGGINSPLHF
-	-	TRBV30	TRBJ2-1	TGTGCCTGGAGTCGTCCACTCTACAATGAGCAGTTCTTC	CAWSRPLYNEQFF
-	-	TRBV9	TRBJ1-6	TGTGCCAGCAGCGTAGGCAGGGCTAATTCACCCCTCCACTTT	CASSVGRANSPLHF
-	-	TRBV30	TRBJ1-1	TGTGCCTGGAGTGCTTTCAGGGGTTGGACTGAAGCTTTCTTT	CAWSAFRGWTEAFF
-	few	TRBV9	TRBJ1-4	TGTGCCAGCAGCGCCGACAGTAGGAAAGAAAAACTGTTTTTT	CASSADSRKEKLFF
TRBD1	-	TRBV2	TRBJ1-5	TGTGCCAGCAGTGAAGAGGGTTTTAGGACAGGGGGCAATCAGCCCCAGCATTTT	CASSEEGFRTGGNQPQHF
TRBD1	-	TRBV9	TRBJ2-2	TGTGCCAGCAGCGTGGGACAGGGAATGAACACCGGGGAGCTGTTTTTT	CASSVGQGMNTGELFF